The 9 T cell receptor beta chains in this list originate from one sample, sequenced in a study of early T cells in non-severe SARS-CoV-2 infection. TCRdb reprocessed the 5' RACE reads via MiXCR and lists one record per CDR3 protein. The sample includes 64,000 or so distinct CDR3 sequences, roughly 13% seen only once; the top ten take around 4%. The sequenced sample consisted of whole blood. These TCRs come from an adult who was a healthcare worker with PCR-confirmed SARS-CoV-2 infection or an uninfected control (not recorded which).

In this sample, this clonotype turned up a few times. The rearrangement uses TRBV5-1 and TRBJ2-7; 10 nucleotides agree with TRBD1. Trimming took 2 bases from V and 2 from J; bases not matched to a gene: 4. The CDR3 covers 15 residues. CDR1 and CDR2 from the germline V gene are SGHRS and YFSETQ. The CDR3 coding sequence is TGCGCCAGCAGCTTCACCGGGACAGGGGCCTACGAGCAGTACTTC. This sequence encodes CASSFTGTGAYEQYF.

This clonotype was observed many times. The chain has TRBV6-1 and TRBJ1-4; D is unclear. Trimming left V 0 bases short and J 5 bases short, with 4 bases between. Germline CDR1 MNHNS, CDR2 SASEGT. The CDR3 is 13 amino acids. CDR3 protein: CASSEAHNEKLFF. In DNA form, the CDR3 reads TGTGCCAGCAGTGAAGCCCACAATGAAAAACTGTTTTTT.

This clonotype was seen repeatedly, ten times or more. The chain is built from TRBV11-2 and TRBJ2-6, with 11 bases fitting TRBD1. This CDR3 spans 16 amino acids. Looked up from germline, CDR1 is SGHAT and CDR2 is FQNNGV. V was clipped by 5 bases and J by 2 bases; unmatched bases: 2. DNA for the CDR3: TGTGCCAGCAGCCGGACAGGGGGCGCTGGGGCCAACGTCCTGACTTTC. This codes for CASSRTGGAGANVLTF.

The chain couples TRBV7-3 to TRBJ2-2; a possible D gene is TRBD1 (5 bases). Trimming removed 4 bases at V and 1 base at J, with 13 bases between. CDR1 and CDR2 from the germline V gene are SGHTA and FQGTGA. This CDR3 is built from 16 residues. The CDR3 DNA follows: TGTGCCAGCAGCTCAGCAGGGAAGCGGAACACCGGGGAGCTGTTTTTT. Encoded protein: CASSSAGKRNTGELFF. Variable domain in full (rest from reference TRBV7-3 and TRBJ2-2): GAGVSQTPSNKVTEKGKYVELRCDPISGHTALYWYRQSLGQGPEFLIYFQGTGAADDSGLPNDRFFAVRPEGSVSTLKIQRTERGDSAVYLCASSSAGKRNTGELFFGEGSRLTVL.

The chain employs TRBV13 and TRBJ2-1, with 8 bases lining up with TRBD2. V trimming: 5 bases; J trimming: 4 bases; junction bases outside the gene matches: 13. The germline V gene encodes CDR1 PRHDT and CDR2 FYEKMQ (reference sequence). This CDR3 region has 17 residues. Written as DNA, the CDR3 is TGTGCCAGCAGCAATAGCGCGGCGGGGGGCTTGTACAATGAGCAGTTCTTC. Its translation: CASSNSAAGGLYNEQFF.

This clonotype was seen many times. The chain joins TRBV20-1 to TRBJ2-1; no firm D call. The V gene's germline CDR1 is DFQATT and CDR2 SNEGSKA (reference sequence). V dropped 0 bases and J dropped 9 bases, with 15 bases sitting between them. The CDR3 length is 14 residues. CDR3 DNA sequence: TGCAGTGCTAGAGATCGGATCCGAAAGGGTGAGCAGTTCTTC. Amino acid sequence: CSARDRIRKGEQFF.

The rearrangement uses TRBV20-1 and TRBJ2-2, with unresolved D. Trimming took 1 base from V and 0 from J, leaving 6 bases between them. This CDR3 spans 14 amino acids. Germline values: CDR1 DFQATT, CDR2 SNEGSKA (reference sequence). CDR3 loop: CSARGVANTGELFF. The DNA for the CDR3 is TGCAGTGCTAGAGGCGTCGCGAACACCGGGGAGCTGTTTTTT.

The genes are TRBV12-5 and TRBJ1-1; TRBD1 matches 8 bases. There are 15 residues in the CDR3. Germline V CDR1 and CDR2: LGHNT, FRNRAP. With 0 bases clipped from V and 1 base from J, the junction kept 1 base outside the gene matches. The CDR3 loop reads CASGLVTGGNTEAFF. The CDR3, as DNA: TGTGCTAGTGGTTTGGTTACAGGGGGGAACACTGAAGCTTTCTTT.

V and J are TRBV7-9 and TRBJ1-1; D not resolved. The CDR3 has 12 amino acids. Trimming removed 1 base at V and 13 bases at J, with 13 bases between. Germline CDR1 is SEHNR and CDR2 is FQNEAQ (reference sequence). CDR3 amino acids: CASSLGPAWVFF. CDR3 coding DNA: TGTGCCAGCAGCTTAGGTCCGGCTTGGGTTTTCTTT.